This T cell receptor beta chain was recovered during a study of CD8 T cells in Susac syndrome. Reverse transcription used roughly 0.5 to 1 ug RNA and random hexamers. TCR beta CDR3 was amplified by immunoSEQ multiplex PCR. This amplification extended across 54 Vbeta and 13 Jbeta segments. MiXCR, run by TCRdb on the immunoSEQ multiplex PCR reads, gives a single entry per CDR3 protein. The sample contains 180,000 or so distinct CDR3 sequences, just under 95% of which appear only once. High-throughput TCR beta sequencing covered peripheral CD8+ and CD4+ T cells. Germline assignment: CDR1 LNHDA and CDR2 SQIVND (reference sequence). The CDR3 runs 15 residues. Between the trimmed V and J ends, which lost 6 bases and 0 bases, there was a span of 14 bases.

The receptor was isolated from a human donor in good health. What was sequenced was CD4+ T cells from PBMCs. This chain links TRBV19 with TRBJ1-1, with D unresolved. This chain's CDR3 is CASSEPGRMNTEAFF. CDR3 in DNA: TGTGCCAGTAGCGAGCCCGGGAGGATGAACACTGAAGCTTTCTTT.